This T cell receptor (beta chain) was captured by sequencing in a study of OX40 agonist ivuxolimab in advanced cancers. Study summary: Earlier treatment with anti-PD-1, anti-PD-L1 or anti-CTLA-4 was permitted, and about 40% had received some.

Data came from immunoSEQ multiplex PCR; TCRdb stores just in-frame clones and leaves some out. The sample comprises about 27,000 clones, roughly four fifths of which are singletons, and approximately 32% rests with the top ten. The V segment lost 3 bases and the J segment 3 bases; nucleotides outside the gene matches: 8. There are 14 residues in the CDR3. CDR1 SQVTM and CDR2 ANQGSEA come from the germline V gene. Study-wide points: On average, CD8+ T cells had more expanded clones than CD4+. Some nonresponders likewise displayed low normalized T-cell clonal expansion.

Concerning this clone: Its antigen is still unknown.

The TCR sequence derives from an adult with an advanced solid tumor such as melanoma, head and neck, liver or kidney cancer. The chain carries TRBV29-1 and TRBJ2-7; 7 nucleotides align to TRBD2. The sample was CD4+ or CD8+ T cells sorted from blood, taken in a trial of the OX40 agonist ivuxolimab. CDR3 sequence: CSVDGGSRGYEQYF. The CDR3 DNA is TGCAGCGTTGACGGCGGGAGTAGAGGCTACGAGCAGTACTTC.